Below are 10 T cell receptor beta chains sequenced from a single sample in a study of T cell responses to AZD1222 COVID-19 vaccine. Repertoires were generated with immunoSEQ multiplex PCR, while TCRdb's copy carries only in-frame clones and drops some. The sample contains over 150,000 clones, about 86% of which appear only once. The sample in question was peripheral blood, obtained on day 0 of MenACWY control vaccination. The source of these receptors is an adult in good health.

The chain has TRBV7-3 and TRBJ1-2, with D unresolved. The CDR3 consists of 13 residues. Germline CDR1 is SGHTA and CDR2 is FQGTGA. Trimming pared 5 bases from V and 10 bases from J, leaving 17 bases between. As DNA, the CDR3 is TGTGCCAGCAGCGAAAAACGAATCGGTGACTACACCTTC. This translates into CASSEKRIGDYTF.

This chain connects TRBV11-3 to TRBJ2-2, with 9 bases matching TRBD1. V was pared by 1 base and J by 2 bases, with 2 bases of the junction left unmatched. CDR3 length: 16 amino acids. CDR1 SGHNT and CDR2 YENEEA come from the germline V gene. CDR3 amino acids: CASSLGTGVNTGELFF. CDR3 sequence (DNA): TGTGCCAGCAGCTTAGGGACAGGGGTTAACACCGGGGAGCTGTTTTTT.

The genes are TRBV28 and TRBJ1-1; 9 nucleotides align to TRBD1. V was clipped by 1 base and J by 4 bases; unmatched bases: 22. CDR3 size: 21 residues. The germline CDR1 and CDR2 sequences are MDHEN and SYDVKM. The CDR3 DNA reads TGTGCCAGCAGTTTATTCCCGAGTAGTAGAGGACAGGGGCCCTTGGGCACTGAAGCTTTCTTT. Amino acids: CASSLFPSSRGQGPLGTEAFF.

The genes are TRBV5-1 and TRBJ2-3; no clear D. V was clipped by 2 bases and J by 5 bases, with 6 bases between them. The CDR3 is 12 amino acids. Germline CDR1 reads SGHRS; CDR2 reads YFSETQ. CDR3 loop: CASSLEVDTQYF. CDR3 bases: TGCGCCAGCAGCTTAGAAGTAGATACGCAGTATTTT.

The CDR3 sequence is CASSFGLLNTEAFF. Written as DNA, the CDR3 is TGCGCCAGCAGCTTCGGCCTACTGAACACTGAAGCTTTCTTT. The J gene is TRBJ1-1, the V gene TRBV5-1; D gene uncertain. CDR3 size: 14 residues. Trimming took off 2 bases at V and 0 bases at J, with 8 bases between the two ends. Looked up from germline, CDR1 is SGHRS and CDR2 is YFSETQ. The variable domain in full, completed from reference TRBV5-1 and TRBJ1-1, reads KAGVTQTPRYLIKTRGQQVTLSCSPISGHRSVSWYQQTPGQGLQFLFEYFSETQRNKGNFPGRFSGRQFSNSRSEMNVSTLELGDSALYLCASSFGLLNTEAFFGQGTRLTVV.

The chain uses TRBV10-3 and TRBJ1-1; 9 nucleotides agree with TRBD1. The CDR3 covers 17 residues. Looked up from germline, CDR1 is ENHRY and CDR2 is SYGVKD. The V gene end was trimmed by 3 bases and the J gene end by 0 bases; junction bases not matched to a gene: 8. The CDR3 reads CAISDPYGQGLNTEAFF. The CDR3 bases are TGTGCCATCAGTGACCCCTATGGACAGGGGCTGAACACTGAAGCTTTCTTT.

The chain is built from TRBV5-1 and TRBJ2-1; 9 nucleotides match TRBD2. The germline V gene encodes CDR1 SGHRS and CDR2 YFSETQ. The ends lost 7 bases at V and 7 bases at J; junction bases unmatched: 0. The CDR3 is 11 residues long. In DNA, the CDR3 is TGCGCCAGCGGACTAGCGAATGAGCAGTTCTTC. It is translated as CASGLANEQFF. Supplemented by reference TRBV5-1 and TRBJ2-1, the full variable domain reads KAGVTQTPRYLIKTRGQQVTLSCSPISGHRSVSWYQQTPGQGLQFLFEYFSETQRNKGNFPGRFSGRQFSNSRSEMNVSTLELGDSALYLCASGLANEQFFGPGTRLTVL.

The chain employs TRBV3-1 (or the pseudogene TRBV3-2) and TRBJ2-7; TRBD2 is a possible D gene (5 bases). V lost 3 bases and J 0 bases, leaving 18 bases between the germline ends. Germline CDR1 reads LGHDT; CDR2 reads YNNKEL (reference sequence). The CDR3 is 17 amino acids. Here the CDR3 DNA reads TGTGCCAGCAGCCATTTTTTTCCACACCGGGACTCCTACGAGCAGTACTTC. As protein: CASSHFFPHRDSYEQYF.

J is TRBJ1-5 and V is TRBV27; 11 positions agree with TRBD1. V shed 6 bases and J 4 bases; nucleotides not matched to a gene: 5. Germline V gene lookup returns CDR1 MNHEY and CDR2 SMNVEV (reference sequence). CDR3 size: 15 residues. For the CDR3, the DNA is TGTGCCAGCAGGTCACGGGACAGGGGGAATCAGCCCCAGCATTTT. This encodes CASRSRDRGNQPQHF.

This clone showed up just a few times. This sequence joins TRBV5-1 and TRBJ1-5; the D is unclear. Between the trimmed V and J ends, which lost 4 bases and 4 bases, there was a span of 15 bases. The CDR3 has 15 amino acids. The germline gives CDR1 SGHRS, CDR2 YFSETQ. CDR3 region: CASSPSPGSNQPQHF. CDR3 coding DNA: TGCGCCAGCAGCCCCAGCCCAGGTAGTAATCAGCCCCAGCATTTT.